Listed below are T cell receptor beta chains from one sample, sequenced in a study of blood T cell repertoires in COVID-19. Clones were sequenced by immunoSEQ multiplex PCR, and TCRdb holds only the in-frame ones, with some missing. The table has about 140,000 clones, approximately 89% seen once. Source material: peripheral blood. The receptors derive from a human donor in a cohort sampled during active COVID-19. CDR3s include the opening cysteine and the closing phenylalanine or tryptophan. D genes are given only for firm matches. Only part of the rows carry a size: once, few, many, or a class if the clone is expanded.

D gene	J gene	clone size	V gene	CDR3 length	CDR3 DNA	CDR3 protein
TRBD1	TRBJ2-7	once	TRBV4-1	15	TGCGCCAGCAGCCAAGCTGGACAGGGGGCAAGGGAGCAGTACTTC	CASSQAGQGAREQYF
NA	TRBJ2-7	NA	TRBV19	12	TGTGCCAGTAGTGAGTCCCCCTACGAGCAGTACTTC	CASSESPYEQYF
TRBD1	TRBJ1-2	NA	TRBV19	15	TGTGCCAGCCTCTTCCGGGACAGGGGCGGCTATGGCTACACCTTC	CASLFRDRGGYGYTF
TRBD1	TRBJ1-2	NA	TRBV20-1	11	TGCAGTGCTGGGACAGGGGTCGGCTACACCTTC	CSAGTGVGYTF
NA	TRBJ1-2	NA	TRBV27	13	TGTGCCAGCAGTCAAACCCAGGGTCTTGGCTACACCTTC	CASSQTQGLGYTF
TRBD2	TRBJ2-3	NA	TRBV27	15	TGTGCCAGCAGTCCCTCCCGGGGGGATGGGGATACGCAGTATTTT	CASSPSRGDGDTQYF
TRBD1	TRBJ1-2	NA	TRBV5-1	14	TGCGCCAGCAGCTTAGGGGGCGAGGCTCTTTCCTACACCTTC	CASSLGGEALSYTF
NA	TRBJ2-3	NA	TRBV2	11	TGTGCCAGCACTGAGGGGGGTACGCAGTATTTT	CASTEGGTQYF
TRBD1	TRBJ1-1	NA	TRBV5-1	12	TGCGCCAGCAGCGTACGGACAGGCGAAGCTTTCTTT	CASSVRTGEAFF
NA	TRBJ2-4	NA	TRBV6-2/TRBV6-3	15	TGTGCCAGCAGCTCCCCACAGGAGGGCCAAAACATTCAGTACTTC	CASSSPQEGQNIQYF
TRBD1	TRBJ1-1	NA	TRBV4-1	15	TGCGCCAGCAGCCAAGACACAGGGGTGAGCACTGAAGCTTTCTTT	CASSQDTGVSTEAFF
NA	TRBJ2-5	NA	TRBV2	12	TGTGCCAGCAGTGTATATGAAGAGACCCAGTACTTC	CASSVYEETQYF
TRBD2	TRBJ2-3	NA	TRBV13	15	TGTGCCAGCAGCGACTCTAGCGGGGCTAGAGATACGCAGTATTTT	CASSDSSGARDTQYF
NA	TRBJ1-1	NA	TRBV3-1/TRBV3-2	12	TGTGCCAGCAGCCCAGGGGACACTGAAGCTTTCTTT	CASSPGDTEAFF
TRBD2	TRBJ2-2	NA	TRBV7-3	16	TGTGCCAGCAGCTCTCTAGCGGGGGATAACACCGGGGAGCTGTTTTTT	CASSSLAGDNTGELFF
NA	TRBJ1-2	NA	TRBV7-8	15	TGTGCCAGCAGTCGTCCCCTGACAGGAAGCTATGGCTACACCTTC	CASSRPLTGSYGYTF
NA	TRBJ2-3	NA	TRBV3-1/TRBV3-2	16	TGTGCCAGCAGCCAATGGCGGGGTCACGGGACAGATACGCAGTATTTT	CASSQWRGHGTDTQYF
NA	TRBJ1-2	NA	TRBV3-1/TRBV3-2	13	TGTGCCAGCAGCCAAGACGGGGGCTATGGCTACACCTTC	CASSQDGGYGYTF
TRBD1	TRBJ2-5	NA	TRBV7-2	13	TGTGCCAGCAGGTTGACAGGGCCGCAGACCCAGTACTTC	CASRLTGPQTQYF
NA	TRBJ2-5	NA	TRBV12-3/TRBV12-4	13	TGTGCCAGCAGTTTCAGGGCTGGGGAGACCCAGTACTTC	CASSFRAGETQYF
NA	TRBJ1-1	NA	TRBV7-8	12	TGTGCCAGCAGCTTCGACAGGACTGAAGCTTTCTTT	CASSFDRTEAFF
NA	TRBJ2-3	NA	TRBV13	15	TGTGCCAGCAGCTTAGCTAGACCGAGCACAGATACGCAGTATTTT	CASSLARPSTDTQYF
TRBD1	TRBJ2-7	NA	TRBV10-3	15	TGTGCCATCAGCAGAGGACAGGGATTAGCCTACGAGCAGTACTTC	CAISRGQGLAYEQYF
NA	TRBJ1-4	once	TRBV29-1	14	TGCAGCGCATGGGTCGGAGCAACTAATGAAAAACTGTTTTTT	CSAWVGATNEKLFF
NA	TRBJ1-6	NA	TRBV10-3	16	TGTGCCATCAGTGAGTACCAGGCACAGGGCAATTCACCCCTCCACTTT	CAISEYQAQGNSPLHF
TRBD1	TRBJ2-3	NA	TRBV5-4	16	TGTGCCAGCAGTTCGGGACAGCGTTTGAGCACAGATACGCAGTATTTT	CASSSGQRLSTDTQYF
TRBD1	TRBJ2-7	NA	TRBV7-2	15	TGTGCCAGCAGCTTATGGGACAGGGTTCGGTCCGAGCAGTACTTC	CASSLWDRVRSEQYF
NA	TRBJ1-1	once	TRBV7-9	16	TGTGCCAGCAGCTTAGGAACGGGATGGGTGAACACTGAAGCTTTCTTT	CASSLGTGWVNTEAFF
NA	TRBJ1-2	NA	TRBV4-3	14	TGCGCCAGCAGCCAAGATGACAGAGGCTATGGCTACACCTTC	CASSQDDRGYGYTF
NA	TRBJ1-1	NA	TRBV2	12	TGTGCCAGCACCTCAGTGAACACTGAAGCTTTCTTT	CASTSVNTEAFF
TRBD1	TRBJ2-7	NA	TRBV6-1	15	TGTGCCAGCAGTGATACAGGGGACCCGACCTACGAGCAGTACTTC	CASSDTGDPTYEQYF